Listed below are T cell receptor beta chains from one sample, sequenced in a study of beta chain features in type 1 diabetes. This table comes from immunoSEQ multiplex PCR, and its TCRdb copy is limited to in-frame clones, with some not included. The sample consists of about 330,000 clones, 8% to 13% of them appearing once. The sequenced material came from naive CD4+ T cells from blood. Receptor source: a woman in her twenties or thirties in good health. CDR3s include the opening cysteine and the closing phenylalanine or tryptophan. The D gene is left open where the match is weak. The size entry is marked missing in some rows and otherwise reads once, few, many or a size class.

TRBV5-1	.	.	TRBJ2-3	CASNGGVSTDTQYF	TGCGCCAGCAACGGCGGCGTTAGCACAGATACGCAGTATTTT
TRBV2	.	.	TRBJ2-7	CASSEAGKDEQYF	TGTGCCAGCAGTGAAGCGGGCAAGGACGAGCAGTACTTC
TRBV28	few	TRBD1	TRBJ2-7	CASSSGQGSLYEQYF	TGTGCCAGCAGCTCTGGACAGGGAAGTCTCTACGAGCAGTACTTC
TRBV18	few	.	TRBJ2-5	CASSPRQETQYF	TGTGCCAGCTCACCGCGCCAAGAGACCCAGTACTTC
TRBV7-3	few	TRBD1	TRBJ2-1	CASSYDRGNEQFF	TGTGCCAGCAGCTATGACAGGGGGAATGAGCAGTTCTTC
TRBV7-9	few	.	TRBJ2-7	CASTRQGNSYEQYF	TGTGCCAGCACCCGTCAGGGGAACTCCTACGAGCAGTACTTC
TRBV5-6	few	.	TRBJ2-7	CASSLLLGQRSYEQYF	TGTGCCAGCAGCTTGCTTCTAGGACAGCGTTCCTACGAGCAGTACTTC
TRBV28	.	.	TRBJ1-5	CASSPPQQPQHF	TGTGCCAGCAGTCCCCCCCAACAGCCCCAGCATTTT
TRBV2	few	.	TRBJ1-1	CASRPDSWNTEAFF	TGTGCCAGCAGACCCGACAGTTGGAACACTGAAGCTTTCTTT
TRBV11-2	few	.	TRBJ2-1	CASSPNRDNEQFF	TGTGCCAGCAGCCCAAACCGGGACAATGAGCAGTTCTTC
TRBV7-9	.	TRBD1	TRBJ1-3	CASSLAKRTGESENTIYF	TGTGCCAGCAGCTTAGCGAAGAGGACAGGGGAATCCGAAAACACCATATATTTT
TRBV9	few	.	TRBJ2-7	CASSVVASSSEQYF	TGTGCCAGCAGCGTAGTCGCTAGTTCAAGCGAGCAGTACTTC
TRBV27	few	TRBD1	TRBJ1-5	CASSSGQVGQPQHF	TGTGCCAGCAGTTCGGGACAGGTAGGACAGCCCCAGCATTTT
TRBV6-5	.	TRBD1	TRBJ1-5	CASRSGRGWGQPQHF	TGTGCCAGCAGGAGTGGCAGGGGGTGGGGGCAGCCCCAGCATTTT
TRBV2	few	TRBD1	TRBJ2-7	CASSEGVWTGTYEQYF	TGTGCCAGCAGTGAAGGAGTTTGGACAGGGACCTACGAGCAGTACTTC
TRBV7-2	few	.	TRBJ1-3	CASSYGSSSGNTIYF	TGTGCCAGCAGCTACGGGTCCAGCTCTGGAAACACCATATATTTT
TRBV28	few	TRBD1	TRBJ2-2	CASSEARTGRANTGELFF	TGTGCCAGCAGTGAAGCGAGGACAGGACGCGCGAACACCGGGGAGCTGTTTTTT
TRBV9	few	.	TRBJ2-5	CASSTTGRETQYF	TGTGCCAGCAGCACCACGGGTCGGGAGACCCAGTACTTC
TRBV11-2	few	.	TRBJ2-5	CASSLDLETQYF	TGTGCCAGCAGCTTAGATCTAGAGACCCAGTACTTC
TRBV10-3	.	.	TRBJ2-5	CAISGESQETQYF	TGTGCCATCAGTGGGGAGAGCCAAGAGACCCAGTACTTC
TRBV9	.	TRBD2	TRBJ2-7	CASSSETSGAFDEQYF	TGTGCCAGCAGCTCCGAGACTAGCGGGGCCTTCGACGAGCAGTACTTC
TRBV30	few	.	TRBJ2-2	CAWDPRYTGELFF	TGTGCCTGGGATCCCCGGTACACCGGGGAGCTGTTTTTT
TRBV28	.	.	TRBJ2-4	CASWTVGMGDIQYF	TGTGCCAGCTGGACAGTGGGAATGGGAGACATTCAGTACTTC
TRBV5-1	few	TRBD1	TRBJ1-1	CASSKGAGGTEAFF	TGCGCCAGCAGCAAGGGAGCAGGGGGCACTGAAGCTTTCTTT
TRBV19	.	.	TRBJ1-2	CASSIRYGYTF	TGTGCCAGTAGTATCCGTTATGGCTACACCTTC
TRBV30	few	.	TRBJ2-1	CAWSVLESMPYNEQFF	TGTGCCTGGAGTGTACTGGAGTCGATGCCCTACAATGAGCAGTTCTTC
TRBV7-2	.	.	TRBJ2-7	CASSLSGLGRYEQYF	TGTGCCAGCAGCCTTTCCGGACTCGGGCGGTACGAGCAGTACTTC
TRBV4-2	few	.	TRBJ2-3	CASSQGGGGSTDTQYF	TGTGCCAGCAGCCAAGGAGGGGGGGGGTCCACAGATACGCAGTATTTT
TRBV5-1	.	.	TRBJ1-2	CASRSGTSNYGYTF	TGCGCCAGCAGGTCCGGGACATCAAACTATGGCTACACCTTC
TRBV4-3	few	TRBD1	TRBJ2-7	CASSQELDRTYEQYF	TGCGCCAGCAGCCAAGAGCTGGACAGGACCTACGAGCAGTACTTC
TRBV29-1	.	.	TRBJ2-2	CSVAFLADSTGELFF	TGCAGCGTTGCGTTTCTAGCGGACAGCACCGGGGAGCTGTTTTTT